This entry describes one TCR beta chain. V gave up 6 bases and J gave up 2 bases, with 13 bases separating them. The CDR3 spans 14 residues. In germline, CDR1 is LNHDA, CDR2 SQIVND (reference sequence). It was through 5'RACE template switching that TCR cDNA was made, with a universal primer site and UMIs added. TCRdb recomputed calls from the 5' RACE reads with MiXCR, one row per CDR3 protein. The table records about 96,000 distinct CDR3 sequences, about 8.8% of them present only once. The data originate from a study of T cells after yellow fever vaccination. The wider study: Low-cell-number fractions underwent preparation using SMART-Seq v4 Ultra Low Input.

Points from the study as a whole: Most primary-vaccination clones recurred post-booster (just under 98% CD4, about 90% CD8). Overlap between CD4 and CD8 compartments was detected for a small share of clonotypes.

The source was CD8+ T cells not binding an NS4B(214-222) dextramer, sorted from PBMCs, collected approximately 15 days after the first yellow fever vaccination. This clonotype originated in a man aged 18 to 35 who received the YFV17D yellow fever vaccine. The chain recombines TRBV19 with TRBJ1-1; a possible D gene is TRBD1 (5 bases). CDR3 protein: CASSAIGDNTEAFF. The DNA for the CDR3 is TGTGCCAGTAGCGCCATAGGGGACAACACTGAAGCTTTCTTT.